The sequence of this T cell receptor (beta chain) was determined in a study of T cell responses to AZD1222 COVID-19 vaccine. Notes on the study in general: Spike-wide coverage was observed for vaccine-associated CD4 TCRs, with dominant responses at 160-218 and 743-854.

Measured with immunoSEQ multiplex PCR; TCRdb has only the in-frame clones, and not every one. The sample carries over 150,000 clones, around 90% recorded once. A remark on this clone: Its antigen remains unidentified.

Trimming took 5 bases from V and 2 from J, leaving 13 bases between them. Per germline, CDR1 SGHNT and CDR2 YENEEA. The CDR3 spans 14 residues. Material: peripheral blood, obtained on day 0 of AZD1222 vaccination. The chain has TRBV11-3 and TRBJ2-7; tentative D call: TRBD2 (6 bases). The clonotype comes from an adult in good health. The CDR3: CASSPASGAYEQYF. The CDR3 DNA reads as TGTGCCAGCAGCCCTGCGTCGGGGGCCTACGAGCAGTACTTC.